This section outlines one TCR beta chain sequence together with its context. A read error may explain this, as a much larger clone is one base away. This entry comes from a study of breast tumors, draining lymph nodes, adjacent tissues. Each CDR3 protein is one row after TCRdb ran MiXCR on the multiplex PCR reads. The sample includes approximately 230,000 distinct CDR3 sequences, 30% to 35% seen only once; the top ten take approximately 3.6%. The lymph nodes were axillary draining lymph nodes from breast cancer patients. Looked up from germline, CDR1 is SGHRS and CDR2 is YFSETQ. The length of the CDR3 is 13 residues.

The clonotype originates from a female donor with breast cancer. Some clones in this sample may be carry-over from other donors' samples. The sequencing input was axillary lymph node tissue. J is TRBJ2-7 and V is TRBV5-1, with unresolved D. CDR3 amino acids: CASSLDSFYDQYF. In DNA, the CDR3 is TGCGCCAGCAGCTTGGACAGTTTTTACGACCAGTACTTC.